This TCR beta chain was obtained from a study of B cell selection in AIRE deficiency. There are 15 residues in the CDR3. With 1 base removed from V and 2 bases from J, the gap between germline ends came to 12 bases. Looked up from germline, CDR1 is SGHAT and CDR2 is FQNNGV. This table comes from immunoSEQ multiplex PCR, and its TCRdb copy is limited to in-frame clones, with some not included. The sample gives some 25,000 clones, less than 97% of which show up once; 0.2% to 0.25% is in the top ten. The sorted conventional CD4 T cells were gated as CD4+CD127+. As for this clone: Antigen: not known.

Study-wide findings and caveats: Only TCRbeta was sequenced; about 37% of shared healthy Treg sequences appeared in Tconv.

This rearrangement joins TRBV11-2 to TRBJ2-7, with D unclear. The sample taken for sequencing was CD4+CD127+ conventional T cells sorted from PBMCs. The receptor was isolated from a human donor in good health. The CDR3 reads CASSLGGFGAYEQYF. DNA for the CDR3: TGTGCCAGCAGCTTAGGGGGTTTTGGGGCCTACGAGCAGTACTTC. Full variable domain (outside the CDR3, taken from reference TRBV11-2 and TRBJ2-7): EAGVAQSPRYKIIEKRQSVAFWCNPISGHATLYWYQQILGQGPKLLIQFQNNGVVDDSQLPKDRFSAERLKGVDSTLKIQPAKLEDSAVYLCASSLGGFGAYEQYFGPGTRLTVT.